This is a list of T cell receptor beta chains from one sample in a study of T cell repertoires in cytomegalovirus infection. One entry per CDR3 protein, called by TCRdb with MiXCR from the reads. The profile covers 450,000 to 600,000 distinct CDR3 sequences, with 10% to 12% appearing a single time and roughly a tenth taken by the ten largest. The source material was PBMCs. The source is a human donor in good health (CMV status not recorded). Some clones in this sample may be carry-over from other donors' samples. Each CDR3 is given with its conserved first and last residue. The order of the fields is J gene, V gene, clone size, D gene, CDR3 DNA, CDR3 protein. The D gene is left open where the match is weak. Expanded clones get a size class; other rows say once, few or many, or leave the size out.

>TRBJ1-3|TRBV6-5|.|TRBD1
TGTGCCAGCAGTTACTCCAGGGGGCACTCTGGAAACACCATATATTTT
CASSYSRGHSGNTIYF
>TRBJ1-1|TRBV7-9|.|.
TGTGCCAGCAGGGGGGGGTCGGGGAACACTGAAGCTTTCTTT
CASRGGSGNTEAFF
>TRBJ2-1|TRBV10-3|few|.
TGTGCCATCAGAACGGGGCCCCACAATGAGCAGTTCTTC
CAIRTGPHNEQFF
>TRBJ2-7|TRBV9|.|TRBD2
TGTGCCAGCAGCGAGCTAGGGACTAGCGTATACGAGCAGTACTTC
CASSELGTSVYEQYF
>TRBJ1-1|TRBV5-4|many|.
TGTGCCAGCAGTTTCGGCCGGAACACTGAAGCTTTCTTT
CASSFGRNTEAFF
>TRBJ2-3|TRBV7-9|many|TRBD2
TGTGCCAGCAGCTCTAGGAGGACTAGCGGGAGGTCAAGCACAGATACGCAGTATTTT
CASSSRRTSGRSSTDTQYF
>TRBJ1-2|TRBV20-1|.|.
TGCAGTGCTAGAAGGACGGAAAGGAAGTACACCTTC
CSARRTERKYTF
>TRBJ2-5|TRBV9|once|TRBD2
TGTGCCAGCAGCGTGGCAGCGGGGAGGGAAGCGACCCAGTACTTC
CASSVAAGREATQYF
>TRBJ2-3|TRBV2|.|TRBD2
TGTGCCAGCAGTCAAGCGGGAGCGGAAGATACGCAGTATTTT
CASSQAGAEDTQYF
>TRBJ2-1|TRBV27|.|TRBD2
TGTGCCAGCAGATATACCGGGACTAGCGGGAGCTTTGAGCAGTTCTTC
CASRYTGTSGSFEQFF
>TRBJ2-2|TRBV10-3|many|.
TGTGCCATCAGTGTGGACCTTGCAAGAGAGCTGTTTTTT
CAISVDLARELFF
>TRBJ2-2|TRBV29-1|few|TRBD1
TGCAGCGTTGAAGACTTGGGGACAGGGGACGGGGAGCTGTTTTTT
CSVEDLGTGDGELFF
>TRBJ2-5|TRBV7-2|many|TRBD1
TGTGCCAGCAGCTCCCAGACAGGGTCCCCCGGCGAGTACTTC
CASSSQTGSPGEYF
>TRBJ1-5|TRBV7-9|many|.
TGTGCCAGCAGCCCGAACATGGGGCCCAATCAGCCCCAGCATTTT
CASSPNMGPNQPQHF
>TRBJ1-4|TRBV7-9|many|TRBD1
TGTGCCAGCAGCCCGCGGCGGGGACAGGGCTTTCTTGAAAAACTGTTTTTT
CASSPRRGQGFLEKLFF
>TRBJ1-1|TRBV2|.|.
TGTGCCAAGGAACCACTGAACACTGAAGCTTTCTTT
CAKEPLNTEAFF
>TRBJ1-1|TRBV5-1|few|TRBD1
TGCGCCAGCAGCTTCAGGGGGGAGGACACTGAAGCTTTCTTT
CASSFRGEDTEAFF
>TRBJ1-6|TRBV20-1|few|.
TGCAGTGCCCCCACAGCTAATAATTCACCCCTCCACTTT
CSAPTANNSPLHF
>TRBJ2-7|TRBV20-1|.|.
TGCAGTGCTGGTCCTGCTGTCCGGCCCTACGAGCAGTACTTC
CSAGPAVRPYEQYF
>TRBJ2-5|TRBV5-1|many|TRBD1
TGCGCCAGCAGCTTGGGACCCACAGGGGGAGAGACCCAGTACTTC
CASSLGPTGGETQYF
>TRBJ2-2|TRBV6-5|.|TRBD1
TGTGCCAGCAGTTACTTTTCTTGGGACAGGGACACCGGGGAGCTGTTTTTT
CASSYFSWDRDTGELFF
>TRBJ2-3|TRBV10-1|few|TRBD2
TGCGCCAGCAGTGAGTCGAAGGGACTAGCGGGCTCAGATACGCAGTATTTT
CASSESKGLAGSDTQYF
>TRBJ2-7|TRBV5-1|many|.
TGCGCCAGCGGATTGAGGGGCGAGTACGAGCAGTACTTC
CASGLRGEYEQYF
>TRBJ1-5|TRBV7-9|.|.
TGTGCCAGCAGCTTAGGGGAACTGAGAAATAGCAATCAGCCCCAGCATTTT
CASSLGELRNSNQPQHF
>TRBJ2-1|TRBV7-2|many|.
TGTGCCAGCAGCTTAGGTTCTCGGGATTCGGAGTTCTTC
CASSLGSRDSEFF
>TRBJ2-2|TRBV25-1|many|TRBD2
TGTGCCAGCAGTGAATGGCGCTTGGGACTAGCTCCGAACACCGGGGAGCTGTTTTTT
CASSEWRLGLAPNTGELFF
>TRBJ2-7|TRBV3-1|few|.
TGTGCCAGCAGCCAAGGGGCAGCGGTTATCTCCTACGAGCAGTACTTC
CASSQGAAVISYEQYF
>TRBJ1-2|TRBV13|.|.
TGTGCCAGCAGCCCCCGATTTTGGAGGACGGCTAACTATGGCTACACCTTC
CASSPRFWRTANYGYTF
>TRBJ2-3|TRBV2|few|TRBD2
TGTGCCAGCAGCCCGGGACTAGCGGGCTGGACAGATACGCAGTATTTT
CASSPGLAGWTDTQYF
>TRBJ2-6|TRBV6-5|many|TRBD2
TGTGCCAGCAGAGGCCTAGCGGGAAGCTCTGGGGCCAACGTCCTGACTTTC
CASRGLAGSSGANVLTF
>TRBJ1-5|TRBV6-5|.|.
TGTGCCAGCAGTTACTCAAGGGAGGCTCAGCCCCAGCATTTT
CASSYSREAQPQHF
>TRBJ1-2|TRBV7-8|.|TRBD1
TGTGCCAGCAGCTCCGGGACAGGCCCGTTGGGGTATGGCTACACCTTC
CASSSGTGPLGYGYTF
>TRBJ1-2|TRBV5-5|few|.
TGTGCCAGCAGCGGAGGGAGGGGCTACACCTTC
CASSGGRGYTF
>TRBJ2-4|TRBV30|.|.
TGTGCCTGGAACCCCCCCAACAGGAACAAAAACATTCAGTACTTC
CAWNPPNRNKNIQYF
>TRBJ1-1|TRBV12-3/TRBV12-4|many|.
TGTGCCAGCAGTTTAATCCTGGAAGCTTTCTTT
CASSLILEAFF
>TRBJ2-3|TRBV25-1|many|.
TGTGCCAGCAGTGGACACAGGGATACGCAGTATTTT
CASSGHRDTQYF